The present TCR beta chain was sequenced within a study of T cells expressing NK-cell markers. Study overall: All TCR beta repertoires analysed originated from sorted CD3+CD56+NKG2C+, CD3+CD56+NKG2C- and CD3+CD56-NKG2C+ T cells.

A 5'RACE template switching approach incorporating UMIs was used to make TCR beta cDNA. Following a re-call of the 5' RACE reads, TCRdb has one entry per CDR3 protein and lacks DNA. The table lists hundreds of thousands of distinct CDR3 sequences, with more than 3.5% in the top ten. Turning to this clonotype: The antigen is undetermined.

Study-wide results and limits: Roughly 6 donors showed dominant NKG2C+ clonotypes comprising about 1.0-7.5% of their CD8+ T cells. One observes that, in a handful of donors, these clonotypes were also the leading ones within the CD3+CD56-NKG2C+ fraction.

This CDR3 has 13 residues. Germline V gene data show CDR1 as SGHNT and CDR2 as YYREEE (reference sequence). This clonotype originated in a woman aged 18 to 69 in good health. The genes are TRBV5-4 and TRBJ1-5; the D gene TCRdb calls, TRBD1, cannot be checked with no DNA. Sequences were obtained from blood T cells: a sorted CD56 or NKG2C T cell subset, CD4+ or CD8+ T cells, or bulk PBMC T cells (not recorded which). The CDR3 spells CASSLGGTQPQHF.